The 8 T cell receptor beta chains below all came from one sample that was sequenced in a study of control samples from healthy donors and cancer patients. Repertoires were generated with immunoSEQ multiplex PCR, while TCRdb's copy carries only in-frame clones and drops some. This sample carries some 200,000 clones, 91% of them seen once, and the ten largest clones take roughly 1.6%. The sequenced sample was blood. These receptors all stem from a woman under 40 in good health.

J is TRBJ1-5 and V is TRBV27; maybe TRBD1 (6 bases). The germline V and J ends were trimmed by 6 bases and 1 base, with 10 bases remaining between them. Germline V gene lookup returns CDR1 MNHEY and CDR2 SMNVEV (reference sequence). The CDR3 length is 14 residues. This CDR3 is CASRGQSSNQPQHF. DNA of the CDR3: TGTGCCAGCAGGGGACAATCGAGCAATCAGCCCCAGCATTTT.

V is TRBV18 and J is TRBJ2-7, with a possible D match to TRBD2 (6 bases). Trimming removed 1 base from V and 2 bases from J, with 9 bases in between. Germline CDR1 is KGHSH and CDR2 is LQKENI. This CDR3 comprises 14 residues. The chain's CDR3 is CASSPLAETYEQYF. DNA for the CDR3: TGTGCCAGCTCACCACTAGCGGAGACCTACGAGCAGTACTTC. Combining the CDR3 with reference TRBV18 and TRBJ2-7 gives the whole variable domain NAGVMQNPRHLVRRRGQEARLRCSPMKGHSHVYWYRQLPEEGLKFMVYLQKENIIDESGMPKERFSAEFPKEGPSILRIQQVVRGDSAAYFCASSPLAETYEQYFGPGTRLTVT.

This rearrangement joins TRBV15 to TRBJ1-2; 9 bases match TRBD1. V lost 1 base and J lost 7; bases outside the gene matches: 4. The CDR3 extends over 14 amino acids. Looked up from germline, CDR1 is LNHNV and CDR2 is YYDKDF (reference sequence). This CDR3 reads CATSRVTQGAGYTF. The CDR3 region has the DNA TGTGCCACCAGCAGAGTAACACAGGGGGCTGGCTACACCTTC.

The chain carries TRBV5-1 and TRBJ2-1; 15 positions match TRBD2. The CDR3 is 16 amino acids. V gave up 0 bases and J gave up 6 bases; unmatched junction bases: 1. Germline V gene sequence: CDR1 SGHRS, CDR2 YFSETQ. Written as DNA, the CDR3 is TGCGCCAGCAGCTTGGGGACTAGCGGGAGGGCCAATGAGCAGTTCTTC. Its translation: CASSLGTSGRANEQFF.

In its sample, this clone was seen once. V usage is TRBV3-1 (or the pseudogene TRBV3-2) and J usage is TRBJ1-5, with a possible D match to TRBD1 (5 bases). Trimming removed 4 bases at V and 1 base at J, with 8 bases between. Germline V lookup: CDR1 LGHDT, CDR2 YNNKEL (reference sequence). The CDR3 runs to 14 residues. CDR3 DNA: TGTGCCAGCAGCCCTCAGGGAAGCAATCAGCCCCAGCATTTT. Amino acids: CASSPQGSNQPQHF.

J is TRBJ2-3 and V is TRBV4-2, with TRBD2 identical over 7 bases. Per the germline V gene, CDR1 is LGHNA and CDR2 is YNFKEQ. CDR3 length equals 13 residues. V gave up 4 bases and J gave up 11 bases; unmatched junction bases: 9. The CDR3 here is CASSLETSPKQYF. The CDR3 region has the DNA TGTGCCAGCAGCCTTGAGACTAGCCCAAAGCAGTATTTT.

The chain links TRBV5-1 to TRBJ2-7, with a possible D match to TRBD1 (6 bases). Germline loops: CDR1 SGHRS, CDR2 YFSETQ. This CDR3 contains 15 residues. V gave up 1 base and J gave up 0 bases, with 11 bases separating them. The CDR3 loop is CASSLSGTHSYEQYF. The CDR3 bases are TGCGCCAGCAGCTTGTCGGGGACACACTCCTACGAGCAGTACTTC.

The gene calls are TRBV11-1 and TRBJ2-7; TRBD2 aligns across 10 bases. The germline V gene encodes CDR1 SGHAT and CDR2 FQDESV (reference sequence). The CDR3 covers 14 residues. V was pared by 2 bases and J by 4 bases, with 2 bases of the junction left unmatched. In nucleotides, the CDR3 is TGTGCCAGCAGCTTAACTAGCGGGATGTACGAGCAGTACTTC. Its protein product is CASSLTSGMYEQYF.